These T cell receptor beta chains were read from a single sample in a study of human thymus T cells. Generated by immunoSEQ multiplex PCR, the TCRdb table keeps only in-frame clones and is missing some. The data contain roughly 130,000 clones, 90% to 95% of them singletons. The sample was thymus tissue. These receptors were collected from a boy in the first two years of life with a congenital heart defect but otherwise immunologically healthy. Each CDR3 is given with its conserved first and last residue. D genes are given only for firm matches. The size entry is marked missing in some rows and otherwise reads once, few, many or a size class.

J: TRBJ2-3
V: TRBV4-1
size: -
D: TRBD2
DNA: TGCGCCAGCAGCCAAGACCAGCGGGGGGGACTTACGGAGGATACGCAGTATTTT
CDR3: CASSQDQRGGLTEDTQYF

J: TRBJ2-2
V: TRBV19
size: -
D: -
DNA: TGTGCCAGTAGTCACGGAGCCTTTAGCCGGGAGCTGTTTTTT
CDR3: CASSHGAFSRELFF

J: TRBJ1-6
V: TRBV7-2
size: -
D: TRBD1
DNA: TGTGCCAGCAGCTTAGAATACAGGGGGGATTCACCCCTCCACTTT
CDR3: CASSLEYRGDSPLHF

J: TRBJ2-3
V: TRBV10-1
size: -
D: TRBD2
DNA: TGCGCCAGCAGCTATGGGGGACTAGCGGGGTCTGATGCAGATACGCAGTATTTT
CDR3: CASSYGGLAGSDADTQYF

J: TRBJ2-5
V: TRBV5-4
size: -
D: -
DNA: TGTGCCAGCAGCTTGCGGGGCGGGGAGACCCAGTACTTC
CDR3: CASSLRGGETQYF

J: TRBJ2-7
V: TRBV7-9
size: -
D: -
DNA: TGTGCCAGCAGCCTTGATCTCAGGGGTTCCTACGAGCAGTACTTC
CDR3: CASSLDLRGSYEQYF

J: TRBJ2-7
V: TRBV5-8
size: -
D: TRBD1
DNA: TGTGCCAGCAGCTATATTACCGACAGGGGGTACGAGCAGTACTTC
CDR3: CASSYITDRGYEQYF

J: TRBJ2-2
V: TRBV4-2
size: -
D: TRBD2
DNA: TGTGCCAGCAGCCAAGTAGCGGGGAACCCCGGGGAGCTGTTTTTT
CDR3: CASSQVAGNPGELFF

J: TRBJ2-5
V: TRBV5-6
size: -
D: -
DNA: TGTGCCAGCAGCTTGGATACGCAAGAGACCCAGTACTTC
CDR3: CASSLDTQETQYF

J: TRBJ1-2
V: TRBV28
size: -
D: -
DNA: TGTGCCAGCAGCTCACCGGGACCAAGGGGCTATGGCTACACCTTC
CDR3: CASSSPGPRGYGYTF

J: TRBJ1-5
V: TRBV19
size: once
D: -
DNA: TGTGCCAGTAGTATCAGAGGTGGCAATCAGCCCCAGCATTTT
CDR3: CASSIRGGNQPQHF

J: TRBJ1-2
V: TRBV14
size: -
D: TRBD1
DNA: TGTGCCAGCAGCCAAGGCCAGGGGGCATCGACGACTTATGGCTACACCTTC
CDR3: CASSQGQGASTTYGYTF

J: TRBJ2-1
V: TRBV13
size: -
D: TRBD1
DNA: TGTGCCAGCAGCCCAACTCGACAGGGGAGGAGCAATGAGCAGTTCTTC
CDR3: CASSPTRQGRSNEQFF

J: TRBJ2-3
V: TRBV2
size: -
D: -
DNA: TGTGCCAGCACCACTCTAATGCGACTTCCTGTAGGCCCTTTGACGCAGTATTTT
CDR3: CASTTLMRLPVGPLTQYF

J: TRBJ2-5
V: TRBV10-3
size: -
D: TRBD2
DNA: TGTGCCATCAGTCGTAGCGGGGGGGCTCAAGAGACCCAGTACTTC
CDR3: CAISRSGGAQETQYF

J: TRBJ1-2
V: TRBV10-3
size: -
D: -
DNA: TGTGCCATCAGTGAGGTCCCCCCTAATGGATCCTATGGCTACACCTTC
CDR3: CAISEVPPNGSYGYTF

J: TRBJ2-1
V: TRBV4-2
size: few
D: -
DNA: TGTGCCAGCAGCCAAGCTCTAGGCTACAATGAGCAGTTCTTC
CDR3: CASSQALGYNEQFF

J: TRBJ2-2
V: TRBV30
size: -
D: TRBD2
DNA: TGTGCCTGGAATCGGCGGGGGGGCGCGAACACCGGGGAGCTGTTTTTT
CDR3: CAWNRRGGANTGELFF

J: TRBJ2-1
V: TRBV2
size: -
D: -
DNA: TGTGCCAGCAGTGTTGATCTCGAGCAGTTCTTC
CDR3: CASSVDLEQFF

J: TRBJ2-5
V: TRBV5-1
size: -
D: -
DNA: TGCGCCAGCAGCTTGACTAGGGAGACCCAGTACTTC
CDR3: CASSLTRETQYF

J: TRBJ2-7
V: TRBV6-4
size: once
D: -
DNA: TGTGCCAGCAGTGGAGACAGGGAGGGCCCCTACGAGCAGTACTTC
CDR3: CASSGDREGPYEQYF

J: TRBJ2-1
V: TRBV10-3
size: -
D: -
DNA: TGTGCCATCAGTTCCCATGCGGGCCGGTACAATGAGCAGTTCTTC
CDR3: CAISSHAGRYNEQFF

J: TRBJ2-1
V: TRBV5-1
size: once
D: -
DNA: TGCGCCAGCAGCTTGGCCCTACGACCCCTAGCCAATGAGCAGTTCTTC
CDR3: CASSLALRPLANEQFF

J: TRBJ2-7
V: TRBV28
size: -
D: TRBD1
DNA: TGTGCCAGCATTGACAGGGTACCCTACGAGCAGTACTTC
CDR3: CASIDRVPYEQYF

J: TRBJ2-7
V: TRBV5-1
size: -
D: TRBD2
DNA: TGCGCCAGCAGCAGGACTAGCGGGGGTGTCACCTACGAGCAGTACTTC
CDR3: CASSRTSGGVTYEQYF

J: TRBJ1-1
V: TRBV7-9
size: -
D: -
DNA: TGTGCCAGCAGCCTCCTAGGGGCTGAAGCTTTCTTT
CDR3: CASSLLGAEAFF

J: TRBJ2-6
V: TRBV7-9
size: -
D: -
DNA: TGTGCCAGCAGCGTTAAAGGGCTGCCGACTTTC
CDR3: CASSVKGLPTF

J: TRBJ2-1
V: TRBV19
size: few
D: TRBD2
DNA: TGTGCCAGTAGTGCCCGGACTAGCGGGGGACACAATGAGCAGTTCTTC
CDR3: CASSARTSGGHNEQFF

J: TRBJ2-2
V: TRBV11-2
size: -
D: -
DNA: TGTGCCAGCAGCCCTTTGGGACGACTAAACACCGGGGAGCTGTTTTTT
CDR3: CASSPLGRLNTGELFF

J: TRBJ2-7
V: TRBV7-6
size: -
D: -
DNA: TGTGCCAGCACCCTCGGGGCCCACTACGAGCAGTACTTC
CDR3: CASTLGAHYEQYF

J: TRBJ2-5
V: TRBV19
size: -
D: TRBD2
DNA: TGTGCCAGTAGTATACCGGGACTAGGTTTTCGGGAGACCCAGTACTTC
CDR3: CASSIPGLGFRETQYF

J: TRBJ2-3
V: TRBV9
size: -
D: -
DNA: TGTGCCAGCAGCCCCTGGGACTTCACAGATACGCAGTATTTT
CDR3: CASSPWDFTDTQYF

J: TRBJ2-7
V: TRBV28
size: -
D: -
DNA: TGTGCCAGCAGTTCTCACTCCTCCTACGAGCAGTACTTC
CDR3: CASSSHSSYEQYF

J: TRBJ2-3
V: TRBV28
size: -
D: -
DNA: TGTGCCACCCGGCCCAGTTCCACAGATACGCAGTATTTT
CDR3: CATRPSSTDTQYF

J: TRBJ1-5
V: TRBV12-5
size: -
D: -
DNA: TGTGCTAGTGGTTTGGTACACAGCAATCGTCTCTTAAATCAGCCCCAGCATTTT
CDR3: CASGLVHSNRLLNQPQHF

J: TRBJ1-2
V: TRBV25-1
size: -
D: -
DNA: TGTGCCAGCAGTGAATGGACGGGTAGGGATGGCTACACCTTC
CDR3: CASSEWTGRDGYTF

J: TRBJ1-1
V: TRBV6-1
size: -
D: -
DNA: TGTGCCAGCAGTGAAATGGGACTTAACACTGAAGCTTTCTTT
CDR3: CASSEMGLNTEAFF

J: TRBJ2-5
V: TRBV14
size: -
D: -
DNA: TGTGCCAGCAGCCAAGATAGAAGGGGTCAAGAGACCCAGTACTTC
CDR3: CASSQDRRGQETQYF

J: TRBJ2-7
V: TRBV28
size: few
D: -
DNA: TGTGCCAGCAGTTCGTGTCAGGGCACCTACGAGCAGTACTTC
CDR3: CASSSCQGTYEQYF

J: TRBJ2-7
V: TRBV2
size: -
D: -
DNA: TGTGCCAGCATCTTTAGGAGAGACTACGAGCAGTACTTC
CDR3: CASIFRRDYEQYF